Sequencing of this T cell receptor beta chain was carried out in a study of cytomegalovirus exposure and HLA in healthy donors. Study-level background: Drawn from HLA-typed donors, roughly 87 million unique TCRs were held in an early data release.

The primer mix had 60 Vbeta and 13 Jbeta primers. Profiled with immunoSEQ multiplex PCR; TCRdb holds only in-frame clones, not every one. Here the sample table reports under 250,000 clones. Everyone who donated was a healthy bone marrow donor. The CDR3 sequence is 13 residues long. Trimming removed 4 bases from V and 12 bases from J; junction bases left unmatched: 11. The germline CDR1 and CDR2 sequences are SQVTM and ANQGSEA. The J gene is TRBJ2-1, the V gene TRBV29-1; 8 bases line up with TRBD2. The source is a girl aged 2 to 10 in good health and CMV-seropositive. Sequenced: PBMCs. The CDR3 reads CSVVLRGAPGQFF. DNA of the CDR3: TGCAGCGTTGTGTTGCGGGGGGCCCCTGGGCAGTTCTTC.